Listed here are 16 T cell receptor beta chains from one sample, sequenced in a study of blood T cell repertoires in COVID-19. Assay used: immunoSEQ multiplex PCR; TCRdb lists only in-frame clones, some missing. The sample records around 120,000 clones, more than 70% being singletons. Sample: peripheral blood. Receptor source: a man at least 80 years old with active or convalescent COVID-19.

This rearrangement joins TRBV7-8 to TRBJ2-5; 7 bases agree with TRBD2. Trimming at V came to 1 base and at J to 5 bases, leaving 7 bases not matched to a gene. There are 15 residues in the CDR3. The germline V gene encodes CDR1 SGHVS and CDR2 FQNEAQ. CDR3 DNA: TGTGCCAGCAGCTTAGTGGGGGGGAGTTTGGAGACCCAGTACTTC. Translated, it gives CASSLVGGSLETQYF.

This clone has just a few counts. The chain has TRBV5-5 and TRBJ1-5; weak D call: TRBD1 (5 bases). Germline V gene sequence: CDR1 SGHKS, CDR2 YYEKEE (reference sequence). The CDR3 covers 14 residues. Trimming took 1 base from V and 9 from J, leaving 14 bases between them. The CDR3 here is CASSLSAGEGPQHF. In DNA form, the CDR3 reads TGTGCCAGCAGCTTGTCCGCGGGGGAAGGGCCCCAGCATTTT.

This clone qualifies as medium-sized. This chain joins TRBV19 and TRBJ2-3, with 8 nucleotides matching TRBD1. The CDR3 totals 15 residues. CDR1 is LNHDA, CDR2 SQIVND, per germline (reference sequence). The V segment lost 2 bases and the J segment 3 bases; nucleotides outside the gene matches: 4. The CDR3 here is CASSIQGAGTDTQYF. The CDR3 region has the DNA TGTGCCAGTAGTATACAGGGGGCTGGAACAGATACGCAGTATTTT.

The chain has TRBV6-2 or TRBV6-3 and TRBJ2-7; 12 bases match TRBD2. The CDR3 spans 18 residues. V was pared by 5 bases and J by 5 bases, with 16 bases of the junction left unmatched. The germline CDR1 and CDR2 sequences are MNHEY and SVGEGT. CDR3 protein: CASSTRRLTSGGLDEQYF. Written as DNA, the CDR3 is TGTGCCAGCAGTACCCGGCGGCTAACTAGCGGGGGGTTGGACGAGCAGTACTTC.

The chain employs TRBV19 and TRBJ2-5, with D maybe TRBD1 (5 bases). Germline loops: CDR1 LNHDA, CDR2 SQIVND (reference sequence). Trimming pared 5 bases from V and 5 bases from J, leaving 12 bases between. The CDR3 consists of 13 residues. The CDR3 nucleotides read TGTGCCAGTAGTGACAGTGGGTGGGAGACCCAGTACTTC. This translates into CASSDSGWETQYF.

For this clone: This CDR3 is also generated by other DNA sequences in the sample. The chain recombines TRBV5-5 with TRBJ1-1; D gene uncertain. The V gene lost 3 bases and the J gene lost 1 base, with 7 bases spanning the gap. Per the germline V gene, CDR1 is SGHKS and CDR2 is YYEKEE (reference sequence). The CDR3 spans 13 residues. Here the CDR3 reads CASSSPGNTEAFF. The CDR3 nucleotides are TGTGCCAGCAGCTCTCCAGGGAACACTGAAGCTTTCTTT.

CDR3 region: CASSQPILEQFF. The CDR3 coding sequence is TGCGCCAGCAGCCAACCCATTTTGGAGCAGTTCTTC. J is TRBJ2-1 and V is TRBV4-1; D gene uncertain. The CDR3 has 12 residues. Germline V gene data show CDR1 as MGHRA and CDR2 as YSYEKL. Between the trimmed V and J ends, which lost 2 bases and 10 bases, there was a span of 9 bases.

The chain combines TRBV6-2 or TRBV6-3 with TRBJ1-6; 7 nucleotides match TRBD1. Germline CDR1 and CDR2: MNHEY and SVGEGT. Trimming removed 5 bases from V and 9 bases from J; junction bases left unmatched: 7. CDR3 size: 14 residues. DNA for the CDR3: TGTGCCAGCAGTCGACAGGGACAGAGTTCACCCCTCCACTTT. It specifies CASSRQGQSSPLHF.

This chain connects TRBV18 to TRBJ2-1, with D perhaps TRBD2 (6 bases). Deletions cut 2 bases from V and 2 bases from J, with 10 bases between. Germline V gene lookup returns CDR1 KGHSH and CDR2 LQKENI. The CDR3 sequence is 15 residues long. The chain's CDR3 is CASSPFGGPYNEQFF. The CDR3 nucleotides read TGTGCCAGCTCACCATTCGGGGGACCCTACAATGAGCAGTTCTTC.

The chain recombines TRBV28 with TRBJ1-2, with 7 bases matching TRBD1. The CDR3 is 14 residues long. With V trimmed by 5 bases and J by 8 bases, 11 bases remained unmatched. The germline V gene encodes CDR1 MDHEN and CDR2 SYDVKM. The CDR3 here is CASSPGQTTSGYTF. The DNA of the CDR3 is TGTGCCAGCAGTCCGGGACAGACGACGTCCGGCTACACCTTC.

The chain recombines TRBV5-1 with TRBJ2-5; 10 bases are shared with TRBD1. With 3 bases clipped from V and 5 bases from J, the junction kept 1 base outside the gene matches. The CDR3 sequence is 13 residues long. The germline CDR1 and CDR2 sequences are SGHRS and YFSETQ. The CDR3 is CASSSGQGETQYF. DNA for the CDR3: TGCGCCAGCAGCTCGGGACAGGGGGAGACCCAGTACTTC.

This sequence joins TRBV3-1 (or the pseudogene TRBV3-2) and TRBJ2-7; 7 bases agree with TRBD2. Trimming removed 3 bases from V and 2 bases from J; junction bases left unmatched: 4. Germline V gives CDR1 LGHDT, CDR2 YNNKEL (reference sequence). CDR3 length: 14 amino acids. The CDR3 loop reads CASSQAGTTYEQYF. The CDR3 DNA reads TGTGCCAGCAGCCAGGCCGGGACTACCTACGAGCAGTACTTC.

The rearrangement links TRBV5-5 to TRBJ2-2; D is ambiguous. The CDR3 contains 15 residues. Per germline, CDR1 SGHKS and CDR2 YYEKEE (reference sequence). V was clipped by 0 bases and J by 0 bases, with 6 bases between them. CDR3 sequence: CASSLGLTNTGELFF. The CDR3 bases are TGTGCCAGCAGCTTGGGACTGACGAACACCGGGGAGCTGTTTTTT.

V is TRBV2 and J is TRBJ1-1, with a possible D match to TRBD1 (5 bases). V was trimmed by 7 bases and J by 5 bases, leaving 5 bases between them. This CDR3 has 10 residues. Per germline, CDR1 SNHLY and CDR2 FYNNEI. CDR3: CASTGTEAFF. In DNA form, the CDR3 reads TGTGCCAGCACAGGGACTGAAGCTTTCTTT.

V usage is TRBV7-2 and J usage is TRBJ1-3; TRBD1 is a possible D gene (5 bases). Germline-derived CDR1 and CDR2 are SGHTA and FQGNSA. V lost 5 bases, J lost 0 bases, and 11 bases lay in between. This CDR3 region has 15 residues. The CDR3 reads CASSLGTLSGNTIYF. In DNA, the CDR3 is TGTGCCAGCAGCCTCGGGACTCTCTCTGGAAACACCATATATTTT.

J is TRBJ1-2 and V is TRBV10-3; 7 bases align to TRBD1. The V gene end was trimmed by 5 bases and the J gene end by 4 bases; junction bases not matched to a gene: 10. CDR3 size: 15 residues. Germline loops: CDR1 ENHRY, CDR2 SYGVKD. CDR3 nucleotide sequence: TGTGCCATCAGTCGACAGGAGGGGGACAGCTATGGCTACACCTTC. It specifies CAISRQEGDSYGYTF.